The 14 T cell receptor beta chains in this list originate from one sample, sequenced in a study of beta chain bispecific antibodies for T cell cancers (dated by TCRdb to the early 2020s). The method was 5' RACE. The sequencer was an Illumina MiSeq. Starting from the raw public reads, TCRdb applied fastp trimming at Q25, assembled clones with MiXCR and retained in-frame beta chains. Every distinct CDR3 protein forms one entry, paired with its most common genes and DNA. The sample has several thousand distinct CDR3 sequences on record, 2% to 2.5% of them singletons. Of the sample, over 60% is held by the ten largest clones. No antigen has been assigned to these receptors. Study-wide conclusions, independent of this receptor: Every sequenced sample contained a mix of leukemia cell line cells and normal T cells, and most targeted TRBV signal came from the leukemia cells rather than from the normal T cells.

The sample's treatment or condition, from its label and the paper: alpha-CD19 control bispecific (anti-CD19 x anti-CD3). T cells were expanded from blood mononuclear cells for 3 to 4 days using either anti-CD3 antibody OKT3 or CD3/CD28 Dynabeads. Sequenced material: T cells from a healthy donor cultured with Jurkat leukemia cells, taken from a culture containing an anti-CD19 bispecific antibody. The source is a human donor in good health. Some clones in this sample may be carry-over from other donors' samples.

This clonotype has at least ten counts. This sequence joins TRBV20-1 and TRBJ2-7, with D perhaps given as TRBD1 or TRBD2 (5 bases each). The CDR3 has 11 residues. V lost 1 base, J lost 13 bases, and 14 bases lay in between. CDR1 and CDR2 from the germline V gene are DFQATT and SNEGSKA (reference sequence). CDR3 loop: CSARGKGTPYF. In DNA form, the CDR3 reads TGCAGTGCTAGAGGGAAGGGGACCCCTTACTTC.

This clonotype came up many times. The V gene is TRBV20-1, the J gene TRBJ1-2, with D tentatively TRBD1 (5 bases). The ends were cut back, 4 bases at V and 8 bases at J, with 14 bases in the middle. The CDR3 spans 12 residues. CDR1 and CDR2 from the germline V gene are DFQATT and SNEGSKA (reference sequence). The CDR3 is CSANQGPLGYTF. The DNA for the CDR3 is TGCAGTGCTAATCAGGGTCCCCTAGGCTACACCTTC.

This clonotype was counted ten times or more. The V gene is TRBV6-5, the J gene TRBJ2-1; D is unclear. This CDR3 region has 17 residues. Germline V gene lookup returns CDR1 MNHEY and CDR2 SVGAGI. The V end lost 0 bases, the J end lost 3 bases, and 15 bases lay between the germline ends. This CDR3 is CASSYSLAWEIYNEQFF. CDR3 DNA sequence: TGTGCCAGCAGTTACTCGCTGGCGTGGGAAATCTACAATGAGCAGTTCTTC.

This clonotype appeared many times. The chain has TRBV20-1 and TRBJ2-1; weak D call: TRBD1 (8 bases). The V gene's germline CDR1 is DFQATT and CDR2 SNEGSKA (reference sequence). V shed 3 bases and J shed 2 bases, with 14 bases lying between them. This CDR3 spans 15 amino acids. The CDR3 DNA reads TGCAGTGCTAGCAGAACAGGGGGGGCCTACAATGAGCAGTTCTTC. This gives the protein CSASRTGGAYNEQFF.

This clonotype was observed at least ten times. The J gene is TRBJ1-6, the V gene TRBV19, with TRBD1 identical over 7 bases. Trimming at V came to 4 bases and at J to 5 bases, leaving 8 bases not matched to a gene. This CDR3 comprises 16 residues. Per germline, CDR1 LNHDA and CDR2 SQIVND (reference sequence). The DNA of the CDR3 is TGTGCCAGTAGTACCTTGGGACAGACAAATAATTCACCCCTCCACTTT. It translates to CASSTLGQTNNSPLHF. The whole variable domain, remainder taken from reference TRBV19 and TRBJ1-6, is DGGITQSPKYLFRKEGQNVTLSCEQNLNHDAMYWYRQDPGQGLRLIYYSQIVNDFQKGDIAEGYSVSREKKESFPLTVTSAQKNPTAFYLCASSTLGQTNNSPLHFGNGTRLTVT.

Many counts were recorded for this clonotype. The chain's CDR3 is CATSDPGTGEQETQYF. The CDR3 DNA reads TGTGCCACCAGTGACCCTGGGACAGGGGAACAAGAGACCCAGTACTTC. The J gene is TRBJ2-5, the V gene TRBV24-1; 10 bases align to TRBD1. J was trimmed by 2 bases and V by 4 bases; bases with no gene match: 6. CDR1 is KGHDR and CDR2 is SFDVKD in the germline V gene. This CDR3 region has 16 residues.

This clonotype has ten or more counts. This chain connects TRBV20-1 to TRBJ2-7, with 8 bases identical to TRBD2. Germline loops: CDR1 DFQATT, CDR2 SNEGSKA (reference sequence). The CDR3 runs 14 residues. V was pared by 6 bases and J by 0 bases, with 7 bases of the junction left unmatched. CDR3 DNA sequence: TGCAGTGCCGGACAAGCGGGGGCCTCCTACGAGCAGTACTTC. This sequence encodes CSAGQAGASYEQYF.

This clonotype was seen ten or more times. This sequence joins TRBV20-1 and TRBJ1-2; 7 bases line up with TRBD1. CDR1 DFQATT and CDR2 SNEGSKA come from the germline V gene (reference sequence). The J segment lost 6 bases and the V segment lost 6 bases, leaving 13 bases of the junction unmatched. The CDR3 runs to 14 residues. Here the CDR3 DNA reads TGCAGTGCCCGCCGAGGGGGCTCCCTAGATGGCTACACCTTC. It specifies CSARRGGSLDGYTF.

This clonotype was observed a handful of times. The chain carries TRBV11-2 and TRBJ2-1; TRBD2 might be the D (5 bases). Germline lookup yields CDR1 SGHAT and CDR2 FQNNGV. V dropped 1 base and J dropped 4 bases, with 11 bases sitting between them. The CDR3 runs to 15 residues. This chain's CDR3 is CASSLVASGYNEQFF. CDR3 DNA: TGTGCCAGCAGCTTAGTAGCCTCGGGGTACAATGAGCAGTTCTTC.

In its sample, this clonotype was seen many times. This sequence joins TRBV25-1 and TRBJ2-1; 8 positions match TRBD2. The trim removed 8 bases at V and 0 bases at J, leaving 12 bases unmatched. This CDR3 has 17 amino acids. Germline CDR1 and CDR2: MGHDK and SYGVNS. DNA for the CDR3: TGTGCCAGCTCAAGCGGGGGTTGGTTGGACTCCTACAATGAGCAGTTCTTC. Translated: CASSSGGWLDSYNEQFF.

This clonotype has at least ten counts. V gene TRBV4-1 combines with J gene TRBJ2-3, with unresolved D. Between the trimmed V and J ends, which lost 0 bases and 4 bases, there was a span of 14 bases. Germline loops: CDR1 MGHRA, CDR2 YSYEKL. The CDR3 has 16 amino acids. DNA for the CDR3: TGCGCCAGCAGCCAAGATTTGGTGGCGGTTCCAGATACGCAGTATTTT. It is translated as CASSQDLVAVPDTQYF.

Many counts were recorded for this clonotype. The chain combines TRBV27 with TRBJ1-2, with D hard to call. The length of the CDR3 is 14 residues. The V gene's germline CDR1 is MNHEY and CDR2 SMNVEV (reference sequence). V lost 2 bases to trimming and J lost 7 bases, with 14 bases between them. CDR3 sequence (DNA): TGTGCCAGCAGTTTAGGAGCGGGTCCGGGTGGCTACACCTTC. Its protein product is CASSLGAGPGGYTF.

In its sample, this clonotype was seen many times. The rearrangement joins TRBV12-3 or TRBV12-4 to TRBJ1-1; D not certain. Trimming took 6 bases from V and 1 from J, leaving 15 bases between them. The CDR3 loop spans 15 amino acids. This CDR3 reads CASSFGMVKNTEAFF. In nucleotides, the CDR3 is TGTGCCAGCAGCTTCGGGATGGTCAAGAACACTGAAGCTTTCTTT.

Many counts were recorded for this clonotype. The rearrangement joins TRBV10-2 to TRBJ2-1; 11 positions agree with TRBD2. The CDR3 contains 15 residues. Trimming at V came to 5 bases and at J to 5 bases, leaving 5 bases not matched to a gene. Per germline, CDR1 WSHSY and CDR2 SAAADI. This chain's CDR3 is CASSYSGGADNEQFF. The CDR3 DNA is TGCGCCAGCAGTTATAGCGGGGGGGCCGACAATGAGCAGTTCTTC.